The 32 T cell receptor beta chains below all came from one sample that was sequenced in a study of blood T cell repertoires in COVID-19. Assay: immunoSEQ multiplex PCR; the TCRdb copy retains only in-frame clones and omits some. This sample has tens of thousands of clones; 70% to 90% occur once, and the top ten carry 4.1%. Sequences were obtained from peripheral blood. All receptors come from a man between 50 and 59 years old with acute or convalescent COVID-19.

The CDR3 nucleotides read TGTGCCAGCAGTTTTGGTTCCCTAGCGAAACGCCGGGGCAATGAGCAGTTCTTC. Protein sequence: CASSFGSLAKRRGNEQFF. The V gene is TRBV27, the J gene TRBJ2-1; possibly TRBD2 for D (6 bases). V gave up 3 bases and J gave up 6 bases, with 24 bases separating them. The CDR3 sequence is 18 residues long. CDR1 is MNHEY, CDR2 SMNVEV, per germline (reference sequence).

The gene calls are TRBV11-2 and TRBJ2-3; 10 bases are a match to TRBD2. Germline V lookup: CDR1 SGHAT, CDR2 FQNNGV. The CDR3 loop spans 16 amino acids. Unmatched junction bases numbered 6, after V lost 4 bases and J lost 2 bases. The CDR3 is CASSYSGRVPTDTQYF. Here the CDR3 DNA reads TGTGCCAGCAGCTACAGCGGGAGGGTACCCACAGATACGCAGTATTTT.

Turning to this clone: Other DNA variants within this sample encode the same CDR3. This chain connects TRBV14 to TRBJ2-7; 9 nucleotides align to TRBD2. The germline V gene has CDR1 SGHDN and CDR2 FVKESK. The CDR3 is made up of 15 amino acids. With V trimmed by 4 bases and J by 3 bases, 7 bases remained unmatched. CDR3 in amino acids: CASSLIAGAGYEQYF. The CDR3 DNA reads as TGTGCCAGCAGCCTAATAGCGGGGGCGGGCTACGAGCAGTACTTC.

This chain links TRBV28 with TRBJ2-5; D may be TRBD2 (6 bases). The V end was cut by 5 bases, the J end by 3 bases, with 16 bases between. Germline V gene lookup returns CDR1 MDHEN and CDR2 SYDVKM. This CDR3 has 15 residues. CDR3 residues: CASSPTGTLEETQYF. The CDR3 DNA sequence: TGTGCCAGCAGTCCCACCGGGACTCTCGAAGAGACCCAGTACTTC.

The chain carries TRBV3-1 (or the pseudogene TRBV3-2) and TRBJ1-2; 10 nucleotides match TRBD1. The V gene's germline CDR1 is LGHDT and CDR2 YNNKEL (reference sequence). V shed 1 base and J 5 bases; nucleotides not matched to a gene: 4. CDR3 size: 15 residues. CDR3 in DNA: TGTGCCAGCAGCCAAGGACAGGGGGCTAGATATGGCTACACCTTC. It specifies CASSQGQGARYGYTF.

The genes are TRBV7-8 and TRBJ1-4, with no clear D. CDR3 length: 15 amino acids. The germline V and J ends were trimmed by 5 bases and 0 bases, with 10 bases remaining between them. Germline values: CDR1 SGHVS, CDR2 FQNEAQ. The CDR3 region has the DNA TGTGCCAGCAGCCCCGGGAGTGCAACTAATGAAAAACTGTTTTTT. Amino acids: CASSPGSATNEKLFF.

The V and J genes are TRBV24-1 and TRBJ1-5; D is undetermined. Deletions cut 0 bases from V and 3 bases from J, with 8 bases between. CDR1 and CDR2 (germline): KGHDR, SFDVKD. This CDR3 comprises 15 residues. The CDR3 DNA is TGTGCCACCAGTGATTTGCGGCGGCCCAATCAGCCCCAGCATTTT. The encoded protein is CATSDLRRPNQPQHF.

Worth noting for this clone: Other DNA sequences in the sample encode the same CDR3. The gene calls are TRBV27 and TRBJ2-7; D perhaps matches TRBD1 (5 bases). CDR3 length: 11 amino acids. V shed 5 bases and J shed 4 bases, with 6 bases lying between them. Germline CDR1 reads MNHEY; CDR2 reads SMNVEV (reference sequence). The CDR3, as DNA: TGTGCCAGCAGTCCAGGGTACGAGCAGTACTTC. Protein product: CASSPGYEQYF.

V usage is TRBV28 and J usage is TRBJ1-5; D is ambiguous. V lost 2 bases to trimming and J lost 5 bases, with 16 bases between them. The CDR3 is 16 residues long. CDR1 is MDHEN, CDR2 SYDVKM, per germline. CDR3: CASSLPYRTEDQPQHF. The CDR3 DNA follows: TGTGCCAGCAGTTTACCTTACCGGACGGAGGATCAGCCCCAGCATTTT.

The chain is built from TRBV20-1 and TRBJ1-1; 7 bases align to TRBD1. Germline CDR1 is DFQATT and CDR2 is SNEGSKA (reference sequence). This CDR3 is built from 10 residues. The V segment lost 6 bases and the J segment 10 bases; nucleotides outside the gene matches: 5. CDR3 protein: CSAWTGGAFF. DNA of the CDR3: TGCAGTGCCTGGACAGGTGGAGCTTTCTTT.

The V call is TRBV27, the J call TRBJ1-2, with D maybe TRBD1 (6 bases). The CDR3 spans 13 residues. Germline loops: CDR1 MNHEY, CDR2 SMNVEV (reference sequence). Trimming took off 2 bases at V and 8 bases at J, with 12 bases between the two ends. The CDR3 reads CASSLLGGGGYTF. In nucleotides, the CDR3 is TGTGCCAGCAGTTTACTGGGGGGGGGCGGCTACACCTTC.

V is TRBV6-5 and J is TRBJ2-7, with D possibly matching TRBD1 (6 bases). Trimming stripped 4 bases from V and 10 bases from J, with 17 bases between. Germline-derived CDR1 and CDR2 are MNHEY and SVGAGI. The CDR3 runs 13 residues. As DNA, the CDR3 is TGTGCCAGCAGTTCCGCAGGACAGTTTCGCCAGTACTTC. It is translated as CASSSAGQFRQYF.

The chain combines TRBV11-3 with TRBJ2-2; D is possibly TRBD2 (5 bases). The CDR3 runs to 14 residues. Trimming stripped 5 bases from V and 5 bases from J, with 12 bases between. The germline V gene encodes CDR1 SGHNT and CDR2 YENEEA. The CDR3 is CASSAGLETGELFF. The CDR3 DNA reads TGTGCCAGCAGCGCAGGACTCGAAACCGGGGAGCTGTTTTTT.

This chain joins TRBV2 and TRBJ2-2; maybe TRBD2 (5 bases). The V and J ends lost 4 bases and 0 bases respectively, with 9 bases between them. Germline CDR1 SNHLY, CDR2 FYNNEI. The CDR3 consists of 15 residues. Here the CDR3 DNA reads TGTGCCAGCAGTGGAACCGGGACGAACACCGGGGAGCTGTTTTTT. Residues: CASSGTGTNTGELFF.

The gene calls are TRBV5-1 and TRBJ2-5; 9 bases fit TRBD2. In germline, CDR1 is SGHRS, CDR2 YFSETQ. The junction had 4 bases not matched to a gene; V was cut back by 6 bases and J by 1 base. The CDR3 sequence is 14 residues long. The CDR3 loop reads CASTSGGTQETQYF. The CDR3 DNA reads TGCGCCAGCACCAGCGGGGGGACCCAAGAGACCCAGTACTTC.

The chain is built from TRBV11-3 and TRBJ1-4, with D tentatively TRBD1 (6 bases). CDR3 size: 14 residues. From germline, CDR1 is SGHNT and CDR2 YENEEA. Between the trimmed V and J ends, which lost 5 bases and 8 bases, there was a span of 15 bases. CDR3 in amino acids: CASSLRGAGEKLFF. DNA for the CDR3: TGTGCCAGCAGCCTGCGGGGGGCTGGGGAAAAACTGTTTTTT.

J is TRBJ2-2 and V is TRBV4-2; D is perhaps TRBD1 (5 bases). The CDR3 has 16 residues. V gave up 0 bases and J gave up 7 bases, with 15 bases separating them. CDR1 and CDR2 (germline): LGHNA, YNFKEQ. Written as DNA, the CDR3 is TGTGCCAGCAGCCAAGATGGGGCAGGTGCCGTCGGGGAGCTGTTTTTT. This codes for CASSQDGAGAVGELFF.

The CDR3 nucleotides are TGTGCCAGCAGCCGTAACAGCCGGGACAGGGGGGGCTATAATTCACCCCTCCACTTT. This gives the protein CASSRNSRDRGGYNSPLHF. The chain uses TRBV3-1 (or the pseudogene TRBV3-2) and TRBJ1-6; TRBD1 matches 11 bases. Germline values: CDR1 LGHDT, CDR2 YNNKEL (reference sequence). V trimming: 4 bases; J trimming: 3 bases; junction bases outside the gene matches: 11. This CDR3 has 19 residues.

The chain has TRBV6-5 and TRBJ2-5, with 8 bases that match TRBD1. The ends lost 7 bases at V and 5 bases at J; junction bases unmatched: 9. The germline CDR1 and CDR2 sequences are MNHEY and SVGAGI. This CDR3 comprises 14 residues. For the CDR3, the DNA is TGTGCCAGCATTCCGGACAGGGACCGCGAGACCCAGTACTTC. Amino acid sequence: CASIPDRDRETQYF.

The rearrangement links TRBV6-5 to TRBJ2-5; 12 bases map to TRBD2. The CDR3 length is 15 residues. The V and J ends lost 2 bases and 4 bases, in that order; junction bases with no gene match: 2. The germline CDR1 and CDR2 sequences are MNHEY and SVGAGI. CDR3 amino acids: CASSYAGLAGETQYF. CDR3 in DNA: TGTGCCAGCAGTTACGCGGGACTAGCGGGAGAGACCCAGTACTTC.

The chain employs TRBV18 and TRBJ1-1; D gene unclear. The V gene lost 3 bases and the J gene lost 5 bases, with 19 bases spanning the gap. The V gene's germline CDR1 is KGHSH and CDR2 LQKENI. The CDR3 consists of 16 residues. CDR3 DNA: TGTGCCAGCTCACCGACGATCGGGGTGTGGGATACTGAAGCTTTCTTT. This gives the protein CASSPTIGVWDTEAFF.

In its sample, this clone was seen once. V usage is TRBV7-3 and J usage is TRBJ2-2; 16 nucleotides agree with TRBD2. Per the germline V gene, CDR1 is SGHTA and CDR2 is FQGTGA. J lost 0 bases, V lost 5 bases, and 6 bases had no gene match. This CDR3 is 19 amino acids long. CDR3 residues: CASSLGTSGRVANTGELFF. The CDR3 nucleotides are TGTGCCAGCAGCCTAGGGACTAGCGGGAGGGTGGCGAACACCGGGGAGCTGTTTTTT.

V is TRBV4-1 and J is TRBJ2-5; 11 bases match TRBD2. The ends lost 4 bases at V and 0 bases at J; junction bases unmatched: 1. CDR3 length: 15 amino acids. The germline V gene encodes CDR1 MGHRA and CDR2 YSYEKL. The CDR3 sequence is CASSPGLADQETQYF. As DNA, the CDR3 is TGCGCCAGCAGCCCGGGACTAGCGGACCAAGAGACCCAGTACTTC.

A single count supports this clone. This chain links TRBV5-1 with TRBJ2-5; D remains ambiguous. Germline V gene lookup returns CDR1 SGHRS and CDR2 YFSETQ. The CDR3 has 13 residues. V was pared by 2 bases and J by 1 base, with 6 bases between. The DNA for the CDR3 is TGCGCCAGCAGCTTACCAGTCCAAGAGACCCAGTACTTC. This sequence encodes CASSLPVQETQYF.

The chain uses TRBV3-1 (or the pseudogene TRBV3-2) and TRBJ1-5; D is unresolved. CDR3 length: 15 residues. CDR1 and CDR2 from the germline V gene are LGHDT and YNNKEL (reference sequence). V was cut by 1 base and J by 0 bases, with 7 bases left in between. The CDR3 bases are TGTGCCAGCAGCCAAGGTGAGGGTAGCAATCAGCCCCAGCATTTT. Residues: CASSQGEGSNQPQHF.

This clone was counted between two and nine times. Other DNA variants within this sample encode the same CDR3. V usage is TRBV11-2 and J usage is TRBJ2-5, with 7 bases identical to TRBD1. Trimming cost V 5 bases and J 5 bases; bases outside gene matches: 5. Per germline, CDR1 SGHAT and CDR2 FQNNGV. The CDR3 length is 13 residues. The CDR3: CASSRDREETQYF. CDR3 nucleotides: TGTGCCAGCAGCCGAGACAGGGAGGAGACCCAGTACTTC.

A few counts support this clone. The CDR3 DNA reads as TGTGCCAGCAGCCAACTAGCGGGAGATTGGGAGCAGTACTTC. Protein sequence: CASSQLAGDWEQYF. The chain carries TRBV4-2 and TRBJ2-7; 10 bases line up with TRBD2. V lost 2 bases and J lost 7; bases outside the gene matches: 5. CDR3 length equals 14 residues. CDR1 LGHNA and CDR2 YNFKEQ come from the germline V gene.

Note on this clone: Other nucleotide sequences in the sample specify the same CDR3. The J gene is TRBJ2-1, the V gene TRBV19, with 11 bases lining up with TRBD2. Germline CDR1 LNHDA, CDR2 SQIVND (reference sequence). V shed 5 bases, J shed 3 bases, and the junction held 3 bases outside the gene matches. This CDR3 has 15 residues. This CDR3 reads CASSPGTSGYNEQFF. The CDR3 bases are TGTGCCAGTAGTCCGGGGACTAGCGGCTACAATGAGCAGTTCTTC.

The V gene is TRBV5-1, the J gene TRBJ1-1; D perhaps matches TRBD1 (6 bases). Trimming removed 7 bases at V and 5 bases at J, with 24 bases between. CDR1 is SGHRS, CDR2 YFSETQ, per germline. CDR3 length: 16 amino acids. DNA for the CDR3: TGCGCCAGCGGCCTGCAGGGAATTGGGGGGGCGACTGAAGCTTTCTTT. It codes for CASGLQGIGGATEAFF.

This chain connects TRBV12-3 or TRBV12-4 to TRBJ1-1; D is uncertain. Trimming took off 1 base at V and 5 bases at J, with 8 bases between the two ends. The CDR3 consists of 13 residues. The CDR3 sequence: CASSLVRGTEAFF. CDR3 nucleotide sequence: TGTGCCAGCAGTTTAGTCCGGGGTACTGAAGCTTTCTTT.

The CDR3: CASSLSAGFEEKLFF. The CDR3 DNA reads TGCGCCAGCAGCTTGTCGGCAGGGTTTGAGGAAAAACTGTTTTTT. V usage is TRBV5-1 and J usage is TRBJ1-4; D may be TRBD1 (5 bases). The V end lost 1 base, the J end lost 8 bases, and 15 bases lay between the germline ends. From germline, CDR1 is SGHRS and CDR2 YFSETQ. This CDR3 is built from 15 residues.

V gene TRBV18 combines with J gene TRBJ1-3; D not certain. The germline V and J ends were trimmed by 6 bases and 0 bases, with 15 bases remaining between them. Germline V gives CDR1 KGHSH, CDR2 LQKENI. The CDR3 consists of 16 residues. CDR3 protein: CASSRASGDSGNTIYF. In DNA, the CDR3 is TGTGCCAGCTCCCGAGCTTCCGGGGACTCTGGAAACACCATATATTTT.